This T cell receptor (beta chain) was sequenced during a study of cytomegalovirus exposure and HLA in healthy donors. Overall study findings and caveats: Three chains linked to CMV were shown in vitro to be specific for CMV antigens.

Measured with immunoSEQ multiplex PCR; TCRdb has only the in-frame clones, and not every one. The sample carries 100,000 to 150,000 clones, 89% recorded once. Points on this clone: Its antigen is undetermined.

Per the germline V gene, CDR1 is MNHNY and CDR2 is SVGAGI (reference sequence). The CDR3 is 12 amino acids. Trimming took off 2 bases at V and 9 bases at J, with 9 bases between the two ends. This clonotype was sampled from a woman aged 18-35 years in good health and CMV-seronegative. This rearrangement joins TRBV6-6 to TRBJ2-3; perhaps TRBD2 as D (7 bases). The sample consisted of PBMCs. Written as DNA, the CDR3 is TGTGCCAGCAGTTACGGGGGGGGCACGCAGTATTTT. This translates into CASSYGGGTQYF.